The T cell receptor beta chain under discussion was sequenced for a study of OX40 agonist ivuxolimab in advanced cancers. Looking at the study overall: Partial responses occurred in Three dose-escalation patients, one with hepatocellular carcinoma and two with cutaneous melanoma. Study-level points and caveats: Still undetermined is the antigen specificity of the expanded peripheral T cells.

Autoimmune disease history or systemic immunosuppression led to patients being barred. At baseline, cycle 4 day 1, and cycle 7 day 1, blood was sampled. Germline V CDR1 and CDR2: SGHKS, YYEKEE (reference sequence). Trimming removed 1 base from V and 5 bases from J, with 5 bases in between. This CDR3 has 12 residues. Using immunoSEQ multiplex PCR, the repertoire was profiled, and TCRdb retains in-frame clones only, with some absent. Here the sample spans 75,000 to 80,000 clones, around 88% being singletons. Details on this clone: What it binds is unknown.

Specimen: CD4+ or CD8+ T cells sorted from blood, collected in a trial of the OX40 agonist ivuxolimab. This receptor was obtained from an adult with an advanced solid tumor such as melanoma, head and neck, liver or kidney cancer. The chain is built from TRBV5-5 and TRBJ2-3; D is uncertain. The CDR3 is CASSLFRDTQYF. The DNA for the CDR3 is TGTGCCAGCAGCTTGTTCAGAGATACGCAGTATTTT.